A single sample is the source of the 8 T cell receptor beta chains below, sequenced in a study of Graves' ophthalmopathy and Graves' hyperthyroidism. The study amplified TCR beta CDR3 regions using RNA transcripts. Following a first-round RT-PCR that used HTBI primers, a second-round multiplex PCR was carried out. Each CDR3 protein gets one entry after TCRdb re-called the multiplex PCR reads with MiXCR. The table has about 220,000 distinct CDR3 sequences, about 22% seen once; the top ten hold 43%. Specimen: peripheral blood. The origin of the receptors is a woman aged 45-65 years with Graves' ophthalmopathy.

This clonotype was observed at least ten times. The chain recombines TRBV4-1 with TRBJ2-2; 10 nucleotides align to TRBD2. V shed 3 bases and J 8 bases; nucleotides not matched to a gene: 9. CDR3 length equals 16 residues. The germline gives CDR1 MGHRA, CDR2 YSYEKL. The CDR3: CASSHQPSGSGGELFF. CDR3 DNA sequence: TGCGCCAGCAGCCACCAACCTAGCGGGAGCGGTGGGGAGCTGTTTTTT.

The table lists this clonotype with many counts. The chain has TRBV12-3 or TRBV12-4 and TRBJ2-7, with D possibly TRBD2 on 5 matching bases. V gave up 4 bases and J gave up 0 bases, with 19 bases separating them. This CDR3 is 17 amino acids long. For the CDR3, the DNA is TGTGCCAGCAGTTCTCCTCAGACTAAGCTCTTCTCCTACGAGCAGTACTTC. It codes for CASSSPQTKLFSYEQYF.

The gene calls are TRBV12-3 or TRBV12-4 and TRBJ2-5; the match to TRBD2 covers 8 bases. Germline trimming cut 3 bases from V and 1 base from J; bases unmatched to any gene: 7. CDR3 size: 16 residues. CDR3 amino acids: CASSFSFGTSQETQYF. The CDR3 coding sequence is TGTGCCAGCAGTTTCTCCTTTGGGACTAGCCAAGAGACCCAGTACTTC.

V is TRBV18 and J is TRBJ1-1; D may be TRBD1 (5 bases). The CDR3 is made up of 13 amino acids. CDR1 is KGHSH, CDR2 LQKENI, per germline. V was pared by 8 bases and J by 5 bases, with 15 bases between. CDR3 protein: CASQTGGGTEAFF. The DNA of the CDR3 is TGTGCCAGCCAGACCGGGGGGGGAACTGAAGCTTTCTTT.

This clonotype was counted many times. The chain is built from TRBV12-3 or TRBV12-4 and TRBJ1-1, with 9 bases fitting TRBD1. Losses at the gene ends were 3 bases for V and 3 bases for J; bases not matched to a gene: 11. This CDR3 contains 17 residues. The CDR3 region is CASSFGTRTGDYTEAFF. The CDR3 region has the DNA TGTGCCAGCAGTTTCGGAACGCGGACAGGGGACTACACTGAAGCTTTCTTT.

The J gene is TRBJ1-2, the V gene TRBV7-3, with no clear D. V was shortened by 4 bases and J by 2 bases, with 11 bases between the two germline ends. The germline gives CDR1 SGHTA, CDR2 FQGTGA. The CDR3 spans 14 residues. The CDR3 nucleotides are TGTGCCAGCAGCTCATTGACATTAAACTATGGCTACACCTTC. Residues: CASSSLTLNYGYTF.

The chain links TRBV11-1 to TRBJ1-1; D call uncertain. CDR3 length: 16 residues. Per germline, CDR1 SGHAT and CDR2 FQDESV (reference sequence). Trimming cost V 1 base and J 0 bases, with 12 bases left between them. The CDR3: CASSLGPKGMNTEAFF. CDR3 DNA: TGTGCCAGCAGCTTAGGCCCTAAAGGGATGAACACTGAAGCTTTCTTT. The entire variable domain, with the rest obtained from reference TRBV11-1 and TRBJ1-1, is as follows: EAEVAQSPRYKITEKSQAVAFWCDPISGHATLYWYRQILGQGPELLVQFQDESVVDDSQLPKDRFSAERLKGVDSTLKIQPAELGDSAMYLCASSLGPKGMNTEAFFGQGTRLTVV.

The table lists this clonotype with a few counts. An end of the junction differs from the germline gene, which may be a read error. The rearrangement links TRBV20-1 to TRBJ1-1; possible D gene TRBD1, 5 bases. Germline V gene data show CDR1 as DFQATT and CDR2 as SNEGSKA (reference sequence). CDR3 length: 15 residues. Here the CDR3 DNA reads TGCAGTGCTATAAAGAGGGGCCTCGTGAACTCTGAAGCTTTCTTT. Protein sequence: CSAIKRGLVNSEAFF.